This T cell receptor (beta chain) was captured by sequencing in a study of blood T cell repertoires in COVID-19. Study in general: Acute and convalescent COVID-19 specimens originated in the United States, Italy and Spain.

From germline, CDR1 is SGHNT and CDR2 YENEEA. The length of the CDR3 is 15 residues. The V gene end was trimmed by 1 base and the J gene end by 1 base; junction bases not matched to a gene: 0. How the authors handled the data: Amplification of reference gene primers was used by the study to estimate nucleated cell counts. The assay was immunoSEQ multiplex PCR, and TCRdb's table has in-frame clones only and misses some. The DNA gave D and trimming, while V, J and clone size come from that table. The table shows tens of thousands of clones, with roughly 78% occurring only once. The sequenced sample consisted of peripheral blood. This sequence was found in an elderly woman with active or convalescent COVID-19. This chain joins TRBV11-3 and TRBJ2-2, with 7 bases matching TRBD1. The CDR3 DNA sequence: TGTGCCAGCAGCTTAGGGACAGGGAACACCGGGGAGCTGTTTTTT. Encoded protein: CASSLGTGNTGELFF.